This T cell receptor (beta chain) emerged from a study of blood T cell repertoires in COVID-19. Study-wide context: In each case, the material was cDNA or gDNA derived from T cells, B-cell-depleted T cells, or PBMCs.

Original analysis: Nucleated cell number was recorded as an estimate derived from reference gene primer amplification. Measured with immunoSEQ multiplex PCR; TCRdb has only the in-frame clones, and not every one. D and trimming were read from the DNA, whereas the V and J calls and clone size are those reported in that table. The table lists 130,000 or so clones, approximately 80% of them singletons, with roughly 1.4% in the top ten. The CDR3 contains 16 residues. CDR1 is SGDLS and CDR2 is YYNGEE in the germline V gene. The trim removed 0 bases at V and 6 bases at J, leaving 7 bases unmatched. The chain couples TRBV9 to TRBJ2-1; 9 bases fit TRBD2. The receptor comes from a human donor in a cohort sampled during active COVID-19. Input material: peripheral blood. The CDR3 nucleotides are TGTGCCAGCAGCGTAGGGGGCGGGAGGGCCAGCAATGAGCAGTTCTTC. Translation gives CASSVGGGRASNEQFF.